This TCR beta chain is drawn from a study of blood T cell repertoires in COVID-19. Across the study: Whether acute or convalescent, the COVID-19 samples came from the United States, Italy and Spain. PBMCs, B-cell-depleted T cells, or T cells provided the cDNA or gDNA that made up the material.

TCRdb's table, derived via immunoSEQ multiplex PCR, lists solely in-frame clones and lacks some. The sample shows roughly 390,000 clones, roughly 86% of them seen only once. Germline V gene sequence: CDR1 MDHEN, CDR2 SYDVKM. The trim removed 9 bases at V and 3 bases at J, leaving 4 bases unmatched. This CDR3 contains 14 residues. Sample: peripheral blood. This sequence joins TRBV28 and TRBJ2-3, with 12 positions matching TRBD2. This TCR came from a woman aged 25 to 45 with COVID-19, enrolled during active disease. The CDR3 sequence is CASTGTSGTDTQYF. DNA of the CDR3: TGTGCCAGTACCGGGACTAGCGGGACAGATACGCAGTATTTT. Together with reference TRBV28 and TRBJ2-3, the CDR3 gives the full variable domain: DVKVTQSSRYLVKRTGEKVFLECVQDMDHENMFWYRQDPGLGLRLIYFSYDVKMKEKGDIPEGYSVSREKKERFSLILESASTNQTSMYLCASTGTSGTDTQYFGPGTRLTVL.